The clone carrying this T cell receptor beta chain came up many times. Trimming left V 4 bases short and J 2 bases short, with 15 bases between. The CDR3 runs to 14 residues. Germline CDR1 DFQATT, CDR2 SNEGSKA (reference sequence). The time point is: patch test 2, 6 weeks after DPC sensitization. Treatment noted: therapeutic diphenylcyclopropenone sensitization with weekly scalp DPC. This entry belongs to a study of human T cells and chemical hapten exposure. Via MiXCR, TCRdb re-called the RACE reads, giving one row per CDR3 protein. Of tens of thousands of distinct CDR3 sequences in the sample, roughly a tenth were seen once.

The rearrangement links TRBV20-1 to TRBJ2-7; D might be TRBD1 (6 bases). The source is a woman in her thirties with alopecia areata. Some clones in this sample may be carry-over from other donors' samples. Specimen: whole blood, collected in connection with sensitization to the hapten diphenylcyclopropenone (DPC). CDR3 DNA sequence: TGCAGTGCTACCAGACAGGCCTCTACCTACGAGCAGTACTTC. Its protein is CSATRQASTYEQYF.